This T cell receptor (beta chain) came from a study of shared clonotypes between healthy human individuals (dated by TCRdb to 2020 to 2021). Turning to the overall study: Three men and a couple of women, aged 18 to 49 years, made up the cohort. For each donor, three plates each were used for CD4 naive and CD4 memory, two plates were used for CD8 naive, and one plate was used for CD8 memory. To estimate repertoire size and how much clonotype sharing occurs between individuals, the study deeply sequenced the blood TCR repertoires of 5 or 6 healthy adults. To increase sequencing depth and limit assay-specific biases, different laboratories used diverse techniques to prepare libraries and sequence TCR repertoires. Per donor, leukapheresis produced somewhere between about 0.9 and 9 billion PBMCs.

Using the deep immunoSEQ assay, multiplex PCR amplified TCR CDR3 regions from genomic DNA. Extracted genomic DNA from each cell subset was distributed evenly across all wells of several immunoSEQ 96-well plates, and each plate was treated as a replicate. For sorted subsets, about 200 ng genomic DNA, equal to 30,000 to 35,000 T cell genomes, was loaded into each replicate PCR. Purified libraries were measured with a Qubit 3.0 fluorometer, size-checked on a Bioanalyzer 2100, and measured again with the KAPA Library Quantification kit. Every immunoSEQ 96-well plate was sequenced on a dedicated single-read 150-cycle Illumina NextSeq 550 flow cell. Per the authors' processing: Because only junctional sequences without quality scores were contained in the immunoSEQ output, filtering matching that applied to full-length reads could not be performed. Sequences were annotated with PyIR, a Python wrapper for IgBLAST v1.9, using IMGT germline references to assign V/J genes and CDR3. Any read was removed if the V/J assignment was weak (E-value above 1e-6), the CDR3 was missing, or the read contained stop codons, out-of-frame junctions, or ambiguous translated residues. V3J clonotypes were defined by identical inferred V gene, J gene, and CDR3 amino acid sequence. The percentage overlap between two repertoires was calculated by dividing the number of shared unique clonotypes by the size of the smaller repertoire. RTK rarefaction, the Chao1 estimator, and Recon v2.1 estimates of unobserved clonotypes were used to assess repertoire richness. Generation probabilities were computed with OLGA for all TCRbeta clonotypes obtained by the gDNA method from four donors. What TCRdb holds here is the immuneACCESS table cut down to in-frame rearrangements. Part of the clones is not present; checked against another copy, under half of the missing clones reflect an unresolved V gene, and the others are unexplained. D and trimming were read from the DNA, whereas the V and J calls and clone size are those reported in that table. The sample data list around 700,000 clones, and around 72% of these were observed just once. Over 1.5% of the sample is held by the ten biggest clonotypes.

Healthy HIV-negative adults with no recently reported acute infections or vaccinations were included as donors. Every donor was a Caucasian adult residing in Nashville, Tennessee, USA. CD4+ T cells were enriched through magnetic negative selection, after which naive cells were positively selected on CD45RA and the remaining negative fraction served as the memory subset. Blood was obtained by leukapheresis, after which PBMCs were separated by Ficoll-Histopaque density gradient centrifugation and cryopreserved in liquid nitrogen vapor phase. Purity and quantity of every magnetically sorted T cell population were checked by analytical flow cytometry. Each sorted fraction had its genomic DNA isolated and then quantified by UV absorbance on a Nanodrop 2000c. V gives up 6 bases and J gives up 6 bases, and the segment between their germline ends measures 14 bases. From the cysteine through the phenylalanine, the CDR3 covers 13 amino acids. The read is trimmed to its CDR3 DNA, 39 bases read in frame from base 1. CDR1 MDHEN and CDR2 SYDVKM are derived from the germline V gene.

This clone has just one count. Its antigen is still unknown. No much larger clone exists at a distance of one base, and base qualities are not known. The investigation overall reported the following: Only blood was sampled, and tissue TCR repertoires likely differ from those in blood. Pairwise subsampling indicated that sequencing depth was expected to affect the degree of clonotype sharing among donors. The small number of donors limited the genetic and exposure-history diversity represented. Sharing across a few donors was observed for about 4.8% of naive CD4, under 4% of naive CD8, about 2.5% of memory CD4, and about 0.38% of memory CD8 clonotypes. Even with the large sequencing depth, rarefaction of the sorted-subset datasets indicated that sequencing was incomplete. Clonotypes shared by all four sorted-subset donors showed higher generation probabilities than non-shared clonotypes. Naive subsets generally had larger estimated clonotype richness than memory subsets.

This TCR derives from a woman in her twenties or thirties in good health. The sample taken for sequencing was memory CD4+ T cells sorted from blood. What this sample's cell subset or site label stands for: CD45RA-negative fraction. The chain is made from TRBV28 and TRBJ1-2, with no confident D gene call. DNA sequence: TGTGCCAGCAGACTAACAGCCTCGAATGGCTACACCTTC. Its protein product is CASRLTASNGYTF.